These 10 T cell receptor beta chains share one sample of origin, sequenced in a study of blood T cell repertoires in COVID-19. The repertoire was sequenced with immunoSEQ multiplex PCR; TCRdb's copy has only in-frame clones and lacks some. The sample lists roughly 50,000 clones, 90% seen once, with around 8.3% in the top ten. The sequenced material came from peripheral blood. These receptors came from a woman aged 35 to 49 with active COVID-19.

This clone was observed once. V usage is TRBV21-1 and J usage is TRBJ2-3; the table names TRBD2, a call not compared with the DNA. TRBV21-1 is designated a pseudogene. The CDR3 covers 18 residues. The CDR3 spells CASRTGLAANPSTDTQYF. Written as DNA, the CDR3 is TGTGCCAGCAGGACGGGACTAGCGGCGAACCCTAGCACAGATACGCAGTATTTT.

The rearrangement links TRBV19 to TRBJ2-7; TRBD2 matches at 12 bases. CDR3 size: 15 residues. Germline trimming cut 1 base from V and 2 bases from J; bases unmatched to any gene: 0. Germline CDR1 and CDR2: LNHDA and SQIVND (reference sequence). CDR3 bases: TGTGCCAGTAGTATAGGACTAGCGGGGGCCTACGAGCAGTACTTC. Protein product: CASSIGLAGAYEQYF.

The V and J genes are TRBV4-3 and TRBJ2-2, with TRBD2 matching 11 bases. V dropped 3 bases and J dropped 4; count of bases not matched to a gene: 1. Germline CDR1 reads LGHNA; CDR2 reads YSLEER. This CDR3 contains 15 residues. CDR3 sequence: CASSQLAGGTGELFF. CDR3 DNA: TGCGCCAGCAGCCAGCTAGCGGGGGGCACCGGGGAGCTGTTTTTT.

The chain links TRBV5-6 to TRBJ1-2, with D possibly being TRBD1 (5 bases). V was cut by 4 bases and J by 5 bases, with 18 bases left in between. There are 15 residues in the CDR3. Germline V gives CDR1 SGHDT, CDR2 YYEEEE. CDR3 sequence reads: CASSPDVHSGYGYTF. The CDR3 DNA reads as TGTGCCAGCAGCCCGGACGTCCATTCAGGGTATGGCTACACCTTC. Full variable domain (remainder filled in from reference TRBV5-6 and TRBJ1-2): DAGVTQSPTHLIKTRGQQVTLRCSPKSGHDTVSWYQQALGQGPQFIFQYYEEEERQRGNFPDRFSGHQFPNYSSELNVNALLLGDSALYLCASSPDVHSGYGYTFGSGTRLTVV.

The gene calls are TRBV28 and TRBJ2-7; 11 bases match TRBD1. This CDR3 has 15 residues. Germline CDR1 reads MDHEN; CDR2 reads SYDVKM. V gave up 7 bases and J gave up 3 bases; unmatched junction bases: 8. In DNA form, the CDR3 reads TGTGCCAGCAACACAGGAGGGACAGGGGGCTACGAGCAGTACTTC. Translated: CASNTGGTGGYEQYF.

The chain carries TRBV7-5 and TRBJ2-7; TRBD2 is the table's D call, not checked against the DNA. TRBV7-5 constitutes a pseudogene. The CDR3 is made up of 14 amino acids. The DNA for the CDR3 is TGTGCCAGAAGCTTCCGGGACTCCTCCTACGAGCAGTACTTC. Its protein product is CARSFRDSSYEQYF.

The chain uses TRBV6-2 or TRBV6-3 and TRBJ2-1, with a weak D call TRBD1 (5 bases). Between the trimmed V and J ends, which lost 6 bases and 9 bases, there was a span of 15 bases. CDR1 is MNHEY, CDR2 SVGEGT, per germline. This CDR3 is built from 13 residues. CDR3 region: CASSRPGPAEQFF. The CDR3 region has the DNA TGTGCCAGCAGCCGGCCAGGGCCTGCTGAGCAGTTCTTC.

The chain combines TRBV5-1 with TRBJ1-2; TRBD1 matches 8 bases. Trimming took 0 bases from V and 8 from J; bases not matched to a gene: 9. The CDR3 covers 15 residues. CDR1 is SGHRS and CDR2 is YFSETQ in the germline V gene. The CDR3 DNA follows: TGCGCCAGCAGCTTGGAACGGACAGGGACGGAGGGCTACACCTTC. Protein product: CASSLERTGTEGYTF.

V and J are TRBV6-9 and TRBJ1-5; D unclear. CDR3 length: 14 amino acids. Germline CDR1 is MNHGY and CDR2 is SVAAGI. V dropped 3 bases and J dropped 11 bases, with 17 bases sitting between them. The CDR3 sequence is CASSYPTGNKSQHF. In DNA form, the CDR3 reads TGTGCCAGCAGTTACCCCACGGGAAATAAGTCCCAGCATTTT.

V is TRBV28 and J is TRBJ2-3; TRBD2 agrees at 10 bases. The CDR3 loop spans 15 amino acids. CDR1 is MDHEN, CDR2 SYDVKM, per germline. J was trimmed by 0 bases and V by 6 bases; bases with no gene match: 3. DNA for the CDR3: TGTGCCAGCAGAAATAGCGGGGGGAGCACAGATACGCAGTATTTT. Translation gives CASRNSGGSTDTQYF.